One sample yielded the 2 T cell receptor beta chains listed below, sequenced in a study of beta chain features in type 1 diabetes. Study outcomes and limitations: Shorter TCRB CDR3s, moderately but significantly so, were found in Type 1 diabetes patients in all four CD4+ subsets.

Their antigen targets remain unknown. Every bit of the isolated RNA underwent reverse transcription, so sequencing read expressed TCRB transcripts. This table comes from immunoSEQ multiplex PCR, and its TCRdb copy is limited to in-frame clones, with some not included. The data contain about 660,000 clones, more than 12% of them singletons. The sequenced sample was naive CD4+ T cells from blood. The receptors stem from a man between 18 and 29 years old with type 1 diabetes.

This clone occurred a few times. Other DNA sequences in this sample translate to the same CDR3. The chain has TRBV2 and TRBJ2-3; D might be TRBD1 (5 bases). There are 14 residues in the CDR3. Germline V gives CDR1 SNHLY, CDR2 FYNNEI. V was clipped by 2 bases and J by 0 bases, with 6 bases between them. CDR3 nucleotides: TGTGCCAGCAGTGAACAGGGTAGCACAGATACGCAGTATTTT. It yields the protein CASSEQGSTDTQYF. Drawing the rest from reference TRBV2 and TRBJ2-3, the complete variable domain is EPEVTQTPSHQVTQMGQEVILRCVPISNHLYFYWYRQILGQKVEFLVSFYNNEISEKSEIFDDQFSVERPDGSNFTLKIRSTKLEDSAMYFCASSEQGSTDTQYFGPGTRLTVL.

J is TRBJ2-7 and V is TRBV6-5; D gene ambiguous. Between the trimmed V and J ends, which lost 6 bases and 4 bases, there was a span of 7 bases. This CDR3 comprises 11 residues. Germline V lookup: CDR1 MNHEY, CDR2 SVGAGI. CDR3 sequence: CASSNNYEQYF. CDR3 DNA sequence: TGTGCCAGCAGCAATAATTACGAGCAGTACTTC.